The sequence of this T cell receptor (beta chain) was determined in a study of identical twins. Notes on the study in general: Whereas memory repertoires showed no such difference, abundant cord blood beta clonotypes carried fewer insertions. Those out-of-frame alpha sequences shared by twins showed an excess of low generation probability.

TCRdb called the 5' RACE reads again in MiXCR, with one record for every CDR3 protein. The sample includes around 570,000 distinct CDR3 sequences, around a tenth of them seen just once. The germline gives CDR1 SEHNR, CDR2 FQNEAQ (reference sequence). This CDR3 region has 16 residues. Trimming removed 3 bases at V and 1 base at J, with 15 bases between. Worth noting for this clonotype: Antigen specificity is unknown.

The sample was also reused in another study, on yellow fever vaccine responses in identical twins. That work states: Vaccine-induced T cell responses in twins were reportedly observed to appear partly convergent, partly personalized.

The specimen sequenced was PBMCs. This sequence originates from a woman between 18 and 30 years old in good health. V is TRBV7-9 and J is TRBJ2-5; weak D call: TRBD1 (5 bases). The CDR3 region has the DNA TGTGCCAGCAGCTTCGAACCCACAGGCCCCCAAGAGACCCAGTACTTC. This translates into CASSFEPTGPQETQYF.